This TCR beta chain came from a study of cytomegalovirus exposure and HLA in healthy donors. Assay used: immunoSEQ multiplex PCR; TCRdb lists only in-frame clones, some missing. The sample has 100,000 to 150,000 clones; roughly 90% are singletons. The V end lost 5 bases, the J end lost 4 bases, and 28 bases lay between the germline ends. The CDR3 runs to 19 residues. Germline V gene lookup returns CDR1 SGHAT and CDR2 FQNNGV. As to this clone: No antigen is known for it.

Study-wide points: Reports credit the classifier with highly specific, highly sensitive diagnosis of cytomegalovirus status. Researchers catalogued under 200 TCR beta chains as cytomegalovirus-associated. In vitro work confirmed that a few CMV-associated chains recognize CMV antigens. Despite most TCR sequences being rare, some public TCRs occurred in many donors.

The clonotype was recovered from a woman between 18 and 30 years old in good health and CMV-seronegative. The chain links TRBV11-2 to TRBJ2-3; D might be TRBD2 (6 bases). Material for sequencing was PBMCs. Here the CDR3 DNA reads TGTGCCAGCAGCCTTGAGGCAGTAGCGGTTCCGTTGGCCCCAGATACGCAGTATTTT. Translating it yields CASSLEAVAVPLAPDTQYF.